Given below is one T cell receptor beta chain in context. The CDR3 runs to 12 residues. In germline, CDR1 is SQVTM, CDR2 ANQGSEA. The junction had 2 bases not matched to a gene; V was cut back by 6 bases and J by 2 bases. Authors' data handling: For nucleated cells, counts were estimated from reference gene primer amplification. Produced via immunoSEQ multiplex PCR; TCRdb's table is partial and in-frame only. From that table come the V and J calls and clone size; the DNA was used to work out D and trimming. The table includes approximately 180,000 clones, about 80% detected once. The data were obtained in a study of blood T cell repertoires in COVID-19.

The rearrangement links TRBV29-1 to TRBJ2-3; 7 bases agree with TRBD1. Sequencing was performed on peripheral blood. This receptor was taken from a woman aged 65 to 85 with acute or convalescent COVID-19. The CDR3 loop reads CSVQGVTDTQYF. CDR3 DNA: TGCAGCGTGCAGGGGGTCACAGATACGCAGTATTTT.